The clone carrying this T cell receptor beta chain was picked up many times. The data belong to a study of neurological immune-mediated disorders. TCRdb re-called the 5' RACE reads through MiXCR, storing one row per CDR3 protein. The sample records around 35,000 distinct CDR3 sequences, 1.5% being singletons. This CDR3 region has 15 residues. V was trimmed by 0 bases and J by 4 bases, leaving 13 bases between them. Germline CDR1 MNHNY, CDR2 SVGAGI (reference sequence). This chain links TRBV6-6 with TRBJ2-7; unclear D gene. The sequence came from a woman aged 25 to 39 with multiple sclerosis. The sequencing sample was made of PBMCs. CDR3 amino acids: CASSYSNAYSYEQYF. DNA for the CDR3: TGTGCCAGCAGTTACTCGAATGCCTATTCTTACGAGCAGTACTTC.